Below, 19 T cell receptor beta chains from the same sample are listed, as sequenced in a study of T cell responses to AZD1222 COVID-19 vaccine. Profiled with immunoSEQ multiplex PCR; TCRdb holds only in-frame clones, not every one. The sample carries about 150,000 clones, over 80% recorded once. Sequences were derived from peripheral blood, sampled 28 days after the second AZD1222 dose. These receptors all stem from an adult who received the AZD1222 COVID-19 vaccine.

The V gene is TRBV19, the J gene TRBJ1-1; TRBD1 agrees at 7 bases. The V gene end was trimmed by 5 bases and the J gene end by 4 bases; junction bases not matched to a gene: 7. Germline CDR1 and CDR2: LNHDA and SQIVND (reference sequence). CDR3 size: 14 residues. In DNA form, the CDR3 reads TGTGCCAGTAGTGTGACAGGGTCCGTCACTGAAGCTTTCTTT. It codes for CASSVTGSVTEAFF.

The gene calls are TRBV7-9 and TRBJ2-1; tentatively, D is TRBD2 (5 bases). Germline V CDR1 and CDR2: SEHNR, FQNEAQ (reference sequence). V was clipped by 5 bases and J by 8 bases, with 19 bases between them. There are 15 residues in the CDR3. The CDR3 DNA sequence: TGTGCCAGCAGCCGCTACGGGCGAGCGCGGGATGAGCAGTTCTTC. Translated, it gives CASSRYGRARDEQFF.

The chain is built from TRBV11-2 and TRBJ2-7; 9 bases are a match to TRBD1. J gave up 2 bases and V 3 bases, and 2 bases lay outside the gene matches. CDR3 length: 14 amino acids. CDR1 SGHAT and CDR2 FQNNGV come from the germline V gene. The CDR3 sequence: CASSFGTGTYEQYF. The CDR3 region has the DNA TGTGCCAGCAGCTTCGGGACAGGGACCTACGAGCAGTACTTC.

This clone appeared a few times. The V and J genes are TRBV5-1 and TRBJ2-1; no definite D call. Trimming removed 1 base at V and 0 bases at J, with 5 bases between. Germline V gene data show CDR1 as SGHRS and CDR2 as YFSETQ. The CDR3 extends over 14 amino acids. CDR3 DNA: TGCGCCAGCAGCTTGTGGAGCTCCTACAATGAGCAGTTCTTC. Translating gives CASSLWSSYNEQFF.

The genes are TRBV30 and TRBJ1-5; no definite D call. V shed 2 bases and J shed 9 bases, with 20 bases lying between them. The germline CDR1 and CDR2 sequences are GTSNPN and SVGIG (reference sequence). The CDR3 is 15 amino acids. This chain's CDR3 is CAWSSPYPGPLPQHF. In DNA, the CDR3 is TGTGCCTGGAGTTCCCCTTACCCCGGGCCTTTGCCCCAGCATTTT.

The V call is TRBV6-2 or TRBV6-3, the J call TRBJ1-1; 7 positions match TRBD1. V was clipped by 2 bases and J by 3 bases; unmatched bases: 9. Germline CDR1 and CDR2: MNHEY and SVGEGT. The CDR3 has 16 amino acids. CDR3 DNA: TGTGCCAGCAGTTACCCCATGGGGCAGGGGGACACTGAAGCTTTCTTT. Translation gives CASSYPMGQGDTEAFF.

This clone has just a few counts. The J gene is TRBJ1-5, the V gene TRBV7-9; D not resolved. The germline gives CDR1 SEHNR, CDR2 FQNEAQ (reference sequence). CDR3 length: 13 amino acids. V was cut by 1 base and J by 0 bases, with 1 base left in between. The CDR3: CASSLDSNQPQHF. The CDR3 bases are TGTGCCAGCAGCTTAGATAGCAATCAGCCCCAGCATTTT.

The V and J genes are TRBV5-1 and TRBJ2-5, with D unresolved. This CDR3 has 16 residues. V was trimmed by 2 bases and J by 0 bases, leaving 14 bases between them. In germline, CDR1 is SGHRS, CDR2 YFSETQ. The CDR3 nucleotides read TGCGCCAGCAGCTTAGGAGCCGCATTGTACCAAGAGACCCAGTACTTC. Encoded protein: CASSLGAALYQETQYF.

The chain carries TRBV7-2 and TRBJ1-1; D gene ambiguous. Germline CDR1 reads SGHTA; CDR2 reads FQGNSA. This CDR3 is built from 15 residues. Trimming left V 6 bases short and J 11 bases short, with 25 bases between. The CDR3 DNA follows: TGTGCCAGCAGTCAAATTAGCCCAAAGACCGGAGGGGCTTTCTTT. Encoded protein: CASSQISPKTGGAFF.

The J gene is TRBJ1-4, the V gene TRBV30; D is undetermined. Trimming removed 0 bases from V and 6 bases from J, with 11 bases in between. Germline CDR1 reads GTSNPN; CDR2 reads SVGIG (reference sequence). CDR3 length: 14 residues. This CDR3 is CAWSVDASDEKLFF. The CDR3 region has the DNA TGTGCCTGGAGTGTAGATGCCAGTGATGAAAAACTGTTTTTT. Supplemented by reference TRBV30 and TRBJ1-4, the full variable domain reads SQTIHQWPATLVQPVGSPLSLECTVEGTSNPNLYWYRQAAGRGLQLLFYSVGIGQISSEVPQNLSASRPQDRQFILSSKKLLLSDSGFYLCAWSVDASDEKLFFGSGTQLSVL.

This clone was observed a single time. J is TRBJ1-4 and V is TRBV2; no definite D call. Between the trimmed V and J ends, which lost 7 bases and 4 bases, there was a span of 10 bases. The CDR3 is 13 residues long. Germline-derived CDR1 and CDR2 are SNHLY and FYNNEI. This chain's CDR3 is CASTRRINEKLFF. The CDR3 DNA follows: TGTGCCAGCACGCGACGGATTAATGAAAAACTGTTTTTT. The whole variable domain, remainder taken from reference TRBV2 and TRBJ1-4, is EPEVTQTPSHQVTQMGQEVILRCVPISNHLYFYWYRQILGQKVEFLVSFYNNEISEKSEIFDDQFSVERPDGSNFTLKIRSTKLEDSAMYFCASTRRINEKLFFGSGTQLSVL.

This clone occurred once. This chain joins TRBV5-1 and TRBJ2-1, with TRBD1 as a possible D gene (6 bases). Trimming cost V 2 bases and J 0 bases, with 9 bases left between them. CDR1 is SGHRS and CDR2 is YFSETQ in the germline V gene. This CDR3 has 15 amino acids. The CDR3 nucleotides are TGCGCCAGCAGCTTCTTACAGGGCTCCTACAATGAGCAGTTCTTC. As protein: CASSFLQGSYNEQFF.

The chain uses TRBV30 and TRBJ1-1; perhaps TRBD1 as D (6 bases). V was clipped by 0 bases and J by 4 bases, with 9 bases between them. The CDR3 is 13 residues long. In germline, CDR1 is GTSNPN, CDR2 SVGIG (reference sequence). The CDR3 loop reads CAWSVGGPTEAFF. The CDR3 nucleotides are TGTGCCTGGAGTGTTGGGGGGCCCACTGAAGCTTTCTTT.

This clone showed up just a few times. V gene TRBV4-2 combines with J gene TRBJ2-7; 7 positions agree with TRBD2. V trimming: 3 bases; J trimming: 6 bases; junction bases outside the gene matches: 5. In germline, CDR1 is LGHNA, CDR2 YNFKEQ. This CDR3 contains 13 residues. Here the CDR3 reads CASSQGEGGEQYF. The DNA for the CDR3 is TGTGCCAGCAGCCAGGGGGAGGGCGGCGAGCAGTACTTC.

In this sample, this clone turned up once. The chain recombines TRBV6-5 with TRBJ1-2; D is perhaps TRBD1 (5 bases). Trimming pared 6 bases from V and 4 bases from J, leaving 15 bases between. In germline, CDR1 is MNHEY, CDR2 SVGAGI. The CDR3 is 14 amino acids. CDR3 nucleotides: TGTGCCAGCAGAGCCCAGGGACGGGGCTATGGCTACACCTTC. This gives the protein CASRAQGRGYGYTF.

This chain joins TRBV6-7 and TRBJ2-1; 15 nucleotides line up with TRBD2. TRBV6-7 is filed as an ORF, its function uncertain. J was trimmed by 6 bases and V by 2 bases; bases with no gene match: 14. This CDR3 is 20 amino acids long. The CDR3 nucleotides are TGTGCCAGCAGTTACCCCGCCGGACTAGCGGGGGGGCCCCTCATCAATGAGCAGTTCTTC. Its protein product is CASSYPAGLAGGPLINEQFF.

The CDR3 DNA is TGTGCCAGCTCAAAACGTGGGGGTCTGGAGACCCAGTACTTC. Its translation is CASSKRGGLETQYF. The chain joins TRBV18 to TRBJ2-5, with D possibly being TRBD1 or TRBD2 (5 bases each). The germline V and J ends were trimmed by 5 bases and 5 bases, with 15 bases remaining between them. Germline V gene data show CDR1 as KGHSH and CDR2 as LQKENI. The CDR3 runs to 14 residues.

The rearrangement joins TRBV7-9 to TRBJ2-7; TRBD2 is a possible D gene (5 bases). Germline lookup yields CDR1 SEHNR and CDR2 FQNEAQ (reference sequence). The CDR3 consists of 14 residues. V was clipped by 1 base and J by 3 bases, with 10 bases between them. Here the CDR3 reads CASSLGRWGYEQYF. CDR3 in DNA: TGTGCCAGCAGCTTAGGGAGGTGGGGCTACGAGCAGTACTTC.

The rearrangement joins TRBV7-9 to TRBJ2-1; TRBD2 matches at 7 bases. The CDR3 consists of 14 residues. Germline V gene data show CDR1 as SEHNR and CDR2 as FQNEAQ (reference sequence). V was clipped by 3 bases and J by 7 bases; unmatched bases: 6. CDR3 region: CASSLGAGRNEQFF. CDR3 bases: TGTGCCAGCAGCTTGGGAGCGGGACGGAATGAGCAGTTCTTC.